This T cell receptor beta chain was sequenced for a study of PD-1 blockade in classical Hodgkin lymphoma. After autologous stem cell transplantation all patients relapsed, and prior brentuximab vedotin exposure differed between cohorts. Investigators isolated CD4+ T cells from thawed PBMCs through magnetic negative selection. Study-level results: In newly diagnosed patients, baseline TCR diversity was reportedly below that of healthy donors.

The CDR3 consists of 15 residues. CDR1 and CDR2 from the germline V gene are SGHTA and FQGNSA. To note about this clone: The antigen is unknown.

Data came from immunoSEQ multiplex PCR; TCRdb stores just in-frame clones and leaves some out. Of tens of thousands of clones in the sample, less than 90% were seen once. The source of this sequence is a human donor with classical Hodgkin lymphoma. The sequences come from CD4+ T cells from blood, collected at baseline. J is TRBJ2-5 and V is TRBV7-2, with D possibly matching TRBD2 (6 bases). The end of the DNA aligns better with TRBJ2-7, so the J call may be wrong. The CDR3 sequence: CASSLDPRESYEQYF. The CDR3 coding sequence is TGTGCCAGCAGCTTAGATCCACGGGAGTCCTACGAGCAGTACTTC.